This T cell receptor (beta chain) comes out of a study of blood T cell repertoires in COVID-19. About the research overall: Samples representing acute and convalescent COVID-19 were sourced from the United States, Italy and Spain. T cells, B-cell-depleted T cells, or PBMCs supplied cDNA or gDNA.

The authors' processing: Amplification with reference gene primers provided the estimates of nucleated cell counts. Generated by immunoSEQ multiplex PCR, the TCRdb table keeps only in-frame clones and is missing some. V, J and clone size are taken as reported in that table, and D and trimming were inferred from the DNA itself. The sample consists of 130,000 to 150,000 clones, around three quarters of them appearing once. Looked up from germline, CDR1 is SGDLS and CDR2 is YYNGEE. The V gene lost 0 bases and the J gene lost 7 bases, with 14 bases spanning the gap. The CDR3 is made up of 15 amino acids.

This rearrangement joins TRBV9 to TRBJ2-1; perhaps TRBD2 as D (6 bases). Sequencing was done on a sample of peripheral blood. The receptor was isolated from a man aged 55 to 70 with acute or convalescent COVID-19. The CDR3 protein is CASSVESGWGNEQFF. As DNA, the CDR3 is TGTGCCAGCAGCGTAGAAAGCGGGTGGGGGAATGAGCAGTTCTTC.